Presented here are 14 T cell receptor beta chains from one specimen sequenced in a study of T cell responses to AZD1222 COVID-19 vaccine. Sequencing used immunoSEQ multiplex PCR; TCRdb keeps in-frame clones, though not all of them. This table holds approximately 140,000 clones, approximately 92% found once. The source was peripheral blood, collected 28 days after the second AZD1222 dose. The source is an adult who received the AZD1222 COVID-19 vaccine.

The rearrangement joins TRBV4-2 to TRBJ2-1; D is perhaps TRBD2 (6 bases). CDR1 LGHNA and CDR2 YNFKEQ come from the germline V gene. Trimming took off 0 bases at V and 2 bases at J, with 11 bases between the two ends. The CDR3 is made up of 16 amino acids. The CDR3 DNA reads as TGTGCCAGCAGCCAAGAAGGGCGGGATCCCTACAATGAGCAGTTCTTC. Translating gives CASSQEGRDPYNEQFF.

This clone was seen just once. The chain uses TRBV6-5 and TRBJ1-5; the match to TRBD1 covers 11 bases. The CDR3 extends over 14 amino acids. Germline V gives CDR1 MNHEY, CDR2 SVGAGI. J was trimmed by 3 bases and V by 6 bases; bases with no gene match: 1. The CDR3 coding sequence is TGTGCCAGCAGGGGACAGGGGGTCAATCAGCCCCAGCATTTT. Its translation: CASRGQGVNQPQHF.

The chain is built from TRBV28 and TRBJ1-2, with a weak D call TRBD1 (6 bases). The CDR3 extends over 16 amino acids. The V end was cut by 6 bases, the J end by 0 bases, with 17 bases between. Germline CDR1 is MDHEN and CDR2 is SYDVKM. The CDR3 DNA reads TGTGCCAGCAGGGGGGCGGCGGGTAGGACTAACTATGGCTACACCTTC. Its translation: CASRGAAGRTNYGYTF.

The CDR3 loop reads CASSYTGGTTEAFF. The CDR3 nucleotides are TGTGCCAGCAGCTACACCGGGGGGACAACTGAAGCTTTCTTT. This chain connects TRBV11-3 to TRBJ1-1; D may be TRBD1 (6 bases). Trimming removed 4 bases from V and 5 bases from J, with 14 bases in between. The CDR3 runs to 14 residues. The germline CDR1 and CDR2 sequences are SGHNT and YENEEA.

V is TRBV7-9 and J is TRBJ2-7; maybe TRBD1 (6 bases). This CDR3 comprises 14 residues. The V end lost 5 bases, the J end lost 4 bases, and 15 bases lay between the germline ends. Germline V gene data show CDR1 as SEHNR and CDR2 as FQNEAQ (reference sequence). CDR3 in DNA: TGTGCCAGCAGCGCAGGACAGCAAGAGTACGAGCAGTACTTC. Its translation: CASSAGQQEYEQYF.

The V call is TRBV30, the J call TRBJ2-1; D might be TRBD1 (5 bases). Trimming left V 2 bases short and J 0 bases short, with 8 bases between. Germline CDR1 reads GTSNPN; CDR2 reads SVGIG (reference sequence). This CDR3 comprises 14 residues. CDR3 DNA sequence: TGTGCCTGGAGTTCAGACAGCTCCTACAATGAGCAGTTCTTC. Its protein product is CAWSSDSSYNEQFF.

The CDR3 bases are TGTGCCAGCAGTGAACCATACCCAGGAACGGTTGAGCAGTTCTTC. Translated, it gives CASSEPYPGTVEQFF. The V gene is TRBV25-1, the J gene TRBJ2-1, with D unresolved. Germline lookup yields CDR1 MGHDK and CDR2 SYGVNS. This CDR3 spans 15 amino acids. V lost 2 bases and J lost 9, with 17 bases in between.

The rearrangement links TRBV30 to TRBJ2-7, with unresolved D. V shed 0 bases and J shed 7 bases, with 7 bases lying between them. Germline CDR1 is GTSNPN and CDR2 is SVGIG (reference sequence). This CDR3 contains 11 residues. The CDR3 protein is CAWSVSWEQYF. CDR3 DNA sequence: TGTGCCTGGAGTGTGAGTTGGGAGCAGTACTTC.

The rearrangement links TRBV3-1 (or the pseudogene TRBV3-2) to TRBJ2-1; a weak D match, TRBD2 (6 bases). This CDR3 has 16 amino acids. In germline, CDR1 is LGHDT, CDR2 YNNKEL (reference sequence). V dropped 1 base and J dropped 2 bases, with 12 bases sitting between them. The CDR3 bases are TGTGCCAGCAGCCAAGGAAGGGGCGGGACCTACAATGAGCAGTTCTTC. It codes for CASSQGRGGTYNEQFF.

The V gene is TRBV15, the J gene TRBJ1-6; 7 bases are shared with TRBD1. There are 19 residues in the CDR3. V lost 0 bases to trimming and J lost 5 bases; unmatched junction nucleotides: 13. The germline gives CDR1 LNHNV, CDR2 YYDKDF (reference sequence). The CDR3 loop reads CATSRDFGTAIGDNSPLHF. The CDR3 bases are TGTGCCACCAGCAGAGATTTTGGGACAGCGATAGGGGATAATTCACCCCTCCACTTT.

The chain links TRBV2 to TRBJ1-3, with D possibly being TRBD1 (6 bases). CDR3 length: 15 amino acids. Germline V gives CDR1 SNHLY, CDR2 FYNNEI. V dropped 2 bases and J dropped 2 bases, with 10 bases sitting between them. The CDR3 bases are TGTGCCAGCAGTGAAAGGGGGTTGACTGGAAACACCATATATTTT. It translates to CASSERGLTGNTIYF.

The CDR3 spells CASSLAGVYEQYF. DNA for the CDR3: TGTGCCAGCAGCTTAGCGGGAGTCTACGAGCAGTACTTC. This rearrangement joins TRBV11-3 to TRBJ2-7; tentatively, D is TRBD2 (6 bases). The germline V and J ends were trimmed by 1 base and 3 bases, with 7 bases remaining between them. This CDR3 spans 13 amino acids. Germline loops: CDR1 SGHNT, CDR2 YENEEA.

The chain joins TRBV12-5 to TRBJ2-2; unclear D gene. Per the germline V gene, CDR1 is LGHNT and CDR2 is FRNRAP. The CDR3 consists of 13 residues. V shed 2 bases and J shed 7 bases, with 8 bases lying between them. The CDR3 nucleotides are TGTGCTAGTGGTTTGAGAAGAGACGGGGAGCTGTTTTTT. It specifies CASGLRRDGELFF.

The genes are TRBV2 and TRBJ2-7; tentatively, D is TRBD1 (6 bases). Germline V gives CDR1 SNHLY, CDR2 FYNNEI. V lost 7 bases and J 0 bases, leaving 16 bases between the germline ends. The CDR3 is made up of 15 amino acids. CDR3 sequence reads: CASTLGQHSSYEQYF. In DNA, the CDR3 is TGTGCCAGCACCCTAGGACAGCATAGCTCCTACGAGCAGTACTTC.